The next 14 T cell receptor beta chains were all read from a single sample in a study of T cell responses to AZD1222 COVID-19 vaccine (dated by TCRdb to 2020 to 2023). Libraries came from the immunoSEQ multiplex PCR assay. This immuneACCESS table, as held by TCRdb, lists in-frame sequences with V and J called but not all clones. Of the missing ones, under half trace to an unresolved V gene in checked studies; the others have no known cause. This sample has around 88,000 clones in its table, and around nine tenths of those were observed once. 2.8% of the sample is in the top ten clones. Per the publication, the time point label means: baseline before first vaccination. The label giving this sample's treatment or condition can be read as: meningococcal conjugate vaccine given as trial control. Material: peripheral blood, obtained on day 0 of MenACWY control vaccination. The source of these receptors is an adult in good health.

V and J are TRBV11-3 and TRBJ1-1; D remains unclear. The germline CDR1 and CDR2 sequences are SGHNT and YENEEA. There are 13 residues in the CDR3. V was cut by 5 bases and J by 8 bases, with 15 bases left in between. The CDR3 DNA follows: TGTGCCAGCAGCCAGAGCGGCGGGAGAGAAGCTTTCTTT. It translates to CASSQSGGREAFF.

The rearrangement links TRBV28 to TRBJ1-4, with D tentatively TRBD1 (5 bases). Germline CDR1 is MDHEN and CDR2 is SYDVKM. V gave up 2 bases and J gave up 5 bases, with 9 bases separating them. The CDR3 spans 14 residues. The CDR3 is CASSLDSINEKLFF. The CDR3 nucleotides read TGTGCCAGCAGTTTAGACAGCATAAATGAAAAACTGTTTTTT.

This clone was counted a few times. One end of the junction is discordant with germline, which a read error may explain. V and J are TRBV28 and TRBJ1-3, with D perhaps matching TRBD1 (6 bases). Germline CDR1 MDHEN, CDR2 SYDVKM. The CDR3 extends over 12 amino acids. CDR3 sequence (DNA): TGTGCCAGCAGTACCCCAGGGGCCAAGAAGCATTTT. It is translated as CASSTPGAKKHF.

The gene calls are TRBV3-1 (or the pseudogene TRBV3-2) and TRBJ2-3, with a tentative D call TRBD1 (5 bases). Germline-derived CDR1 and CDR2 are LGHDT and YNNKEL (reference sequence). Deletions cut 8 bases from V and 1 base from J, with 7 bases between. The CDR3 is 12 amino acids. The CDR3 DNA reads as TGTGCCAGCGGGGCGGGCACAGATACGCAGTATTTT. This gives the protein CASGAGTDTQYF.

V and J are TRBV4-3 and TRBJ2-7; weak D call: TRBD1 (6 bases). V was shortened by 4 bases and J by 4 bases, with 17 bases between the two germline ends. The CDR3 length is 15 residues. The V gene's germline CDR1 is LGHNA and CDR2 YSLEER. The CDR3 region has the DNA TGCGCCAGCAGCCCAGGATGGGGGCGCGATTACGAGCAGTACTTC. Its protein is CASSPGWGRDYEQYF.

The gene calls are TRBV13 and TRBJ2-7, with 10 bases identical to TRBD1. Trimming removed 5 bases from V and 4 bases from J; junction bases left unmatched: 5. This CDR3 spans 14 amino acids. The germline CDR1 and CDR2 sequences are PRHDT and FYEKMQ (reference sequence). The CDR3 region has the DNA TGTGCCAGCAGCCCTCGGGACAGGGGATACGAGCAGTACTTC. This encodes CASSPRDRGYEQYF.

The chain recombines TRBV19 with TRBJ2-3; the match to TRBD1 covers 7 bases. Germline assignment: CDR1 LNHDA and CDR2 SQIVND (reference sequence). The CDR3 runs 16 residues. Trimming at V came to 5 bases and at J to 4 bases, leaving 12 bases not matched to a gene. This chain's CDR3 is CASSFYRGSGADTQYF. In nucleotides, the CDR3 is TGTGCCAGTAGTTTCTACAGGGGATCGGGCGCAGATACGCAGTATTTT.

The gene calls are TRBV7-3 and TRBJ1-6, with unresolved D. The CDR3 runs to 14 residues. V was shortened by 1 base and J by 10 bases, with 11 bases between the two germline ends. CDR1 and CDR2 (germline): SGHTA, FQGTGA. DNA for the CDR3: TGTGCCAGCAGCTTAAACAGCCCCGGGTCACCCCTCCACTTT. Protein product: CASSLNSPGSPLHF.

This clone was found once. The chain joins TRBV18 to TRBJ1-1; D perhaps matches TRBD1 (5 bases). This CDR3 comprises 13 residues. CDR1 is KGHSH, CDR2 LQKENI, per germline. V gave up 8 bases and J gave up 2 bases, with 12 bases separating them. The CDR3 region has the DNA TGTGCCAGCACGGGGCAGGCTAACACTGAAGCTTTCTTT. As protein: CASTGQANTEAFF. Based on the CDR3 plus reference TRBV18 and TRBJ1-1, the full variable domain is NAGVMQNPRHLVRRRGQEARLRCSPMKGHSHVYWYRQLPEEGLKFMVYLQKENIIDESGMPKERFSAEFPKEGPSILRIQQVVRGDSAAYFCASTGQANTEAFFGQGTRLTVV.

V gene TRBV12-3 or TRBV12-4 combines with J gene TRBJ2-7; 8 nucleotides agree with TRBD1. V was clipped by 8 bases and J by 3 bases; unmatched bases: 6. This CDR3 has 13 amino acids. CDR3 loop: CASSGQEIYEQYF. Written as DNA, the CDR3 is TGTGCCAGCTCGGGACAGGAGATCTACGAGCAGTACTTC.

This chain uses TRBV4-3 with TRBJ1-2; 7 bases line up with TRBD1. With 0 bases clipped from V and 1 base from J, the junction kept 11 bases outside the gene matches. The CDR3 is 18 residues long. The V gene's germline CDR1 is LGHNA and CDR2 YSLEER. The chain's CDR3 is CASSQDPTGTDVNYGYTF. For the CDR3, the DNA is TGCGCCAGCAGCCAAGATCCTACAGGGACAGACGTTAACTATGGCTACACCTTC.

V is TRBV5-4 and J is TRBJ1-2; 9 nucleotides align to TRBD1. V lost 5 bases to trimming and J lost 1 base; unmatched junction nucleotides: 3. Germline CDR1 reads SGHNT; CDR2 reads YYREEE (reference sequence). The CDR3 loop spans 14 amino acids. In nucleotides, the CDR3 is TGTGCCAGCAGGGGACAGGGTTATAACTATGGCTACACCTTC. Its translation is CASRGQGYNYGYTF.

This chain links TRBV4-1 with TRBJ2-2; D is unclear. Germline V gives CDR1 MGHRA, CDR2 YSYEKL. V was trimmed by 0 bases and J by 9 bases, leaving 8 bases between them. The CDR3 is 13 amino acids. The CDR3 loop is CASSQDRDRELFF. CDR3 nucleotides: TGCGCCAGCAGCCAAGATCGCGACCGGGAGCTGTTTTTT.

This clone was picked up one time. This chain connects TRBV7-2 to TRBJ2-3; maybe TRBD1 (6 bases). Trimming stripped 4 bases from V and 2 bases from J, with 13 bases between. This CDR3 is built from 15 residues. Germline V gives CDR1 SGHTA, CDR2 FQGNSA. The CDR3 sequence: CASSSDGTNTDTQYF. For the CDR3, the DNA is TGTGCCAGCAGCTCAGACGGGACAAACACAGATACGCAGTATTTT.